This T cell receptor (beta chain) is drawn from a study of regulatory T cells in long-lasting Graves disease (TCRdb year 2021). As for the study more broadly: In the newly diagnosed Graves' disease group, patients had been taking antithyroid drugs for less than 3 months. A total of about 35 samples underwent TCR sequencing, from roughly 13 patients with persistent Graves' disease and some 20 patients with newly diagnosed Graves' disease. Persistent Graves' disease patients were compared with newly diagnosed Graves' disease patients by peripheral blood TCR sequencing and RNA sequencing. The study took place in China and was registered as a clinical trial. What the research found in general, with its limitations: Compared with newly diagnosed patients, patients with persistent Graves' disease had lower TCR Shannon entropy and fewer highly expanded clones, which suggests clonal expansion. As a limitation, the authors acknowledged that the small sample size may reduce accuracy. Peripheral blood alone was examined, since thyroid tissue, which constituted the primary lesion, could not be accessed. More public clonotypes were shared among persistent patients (around 2,600) than among newly diagnosed patients (966). Sequencing and analysis were limited to the TCR beta chain.

To note about this clonotype: Its antigen is unknown. It has no much larger one-base neighbor in the sample; base qualities were not kept.

Library construction relied on multiplex PCR. TCRdb lists the instrument as Illumina HiSeq 4000. iRepertoire HTBI primers and Arm-PCR amplification of CDR3 regions were used to construct TCR beta libraries. PCR products were gel purified before sequencing. The original methods were these. A total of some 60 TRBV and 14 TRBJ segments were identified across samples and were used for gene usage analysis of CDR3 amino acid clonotypes. COPE and FqMerger were used to merge filtered high-quality paired reads into contigs. BLAST was used to align contigs to IMGT TRBV, TRBD and TRBJ reference genes, with CDR3 defined following IMGT. Any clonotype with a frequency above 0.1% was counted as a highly expanded clone. Shannon entropy was used to measure repertoire diversity, and the Gini coefficient was used to measure V-J evenness. A clonotype was considered public if more than one individual shared it. TCRdb reworked the public reads: Q25 trimming with fastp, MiXCR clone assembly, productive beta chains retained. Rows are unified per CDR3 protein, each entry keeping the most common DNA and genes. The V and J calls here are based on TCRdb, not the publication. The sample table records just over 600,000 distinct CDR3 sequences; roughly 15% of these occur just once. The ten largest clonotypes hold 18% of the sample.

The time point label, read with the paper, signifies: newly diagnosed GD, antithyroid drugs for less than 3 months. RNA was extracted from PBMCs in TRIzol for both TCR sequencing and RNA sequencing. The diagnosis of Graves' disease followed American Thyroid Association guidelines. Recruitment of patients was carried out at an endocrinology department in Xi'an, China. Each patient gave approximately 8.8 milliliters of peripheral blood, collected in an EDTA anticoagulant tube. PBMCs were isolated by Ficoll Paque Plus density gradient separation without further T cell sorting. An Agilent 2100 Bioanalyzer and agarose gel were used to check RNA quality, and a NanoDrop 2000 was used to measure RNA concentration. This sample was shared with a second study, whose subject was T cells in Graves' hyperthyroidism and ophthalmopathy. That second publication adds: Stable Graves' hyperthyroidism was defined as no progression to ophthalmopathy during 18 months of follow-up. The hyperthyroidism patients were between 18 and 65 years old and newly diagnosed, with a disease duration of less than 2 months. The study excluded patients with uncontrolled infections, other autoimmune diseases, pregnancy or lactation. Diagnoses were established on the basis of clinical symptoms, serum thyroxine and TRAb, thyroid ultrasound, and orbital computed tomography. A first-round RT-PCR of the TCR CDR3 used the HTBI primer set with the Qiagen OneStep RT-PCR kit. Most expanded thyroid clonotypes (frequency above 0.001) were also detected in blood, a finding suggesting that blood repertoires may reflect thyroid immune responses. A model built on a 13 V-J signature distinguished ophthalmopathy from stable hyperthyroidism, reaching roughly 88% sensitivity and around 81% specificity in cross-validation and 80%/75% in testing. In validation, progression to ophthalmopathy was predicted by the model with almost 71% sensitivity and under 85% specificity, a median of 6.5 months before onset. A discovery cohort of roughly 96 patients, fewer than 50 with Graves' ophthalmopathy and over 55 with stable Graves' hyperthyroidism, was used to find distinguishing TCR V-J signatures. Whether ophthalmopathy could be predicted prospectively was tested in an independent validation cohort made up of under 20 hyperthyroidism patients plus 17 patients who later progressed to ophthalmopathy. The 100 discovery patients were randomly divided into training and test sets at a 7:3 ratio. Thyroid tissue and blood T-cell repertoires from six Graves' hyperthyroidism patients were also compared in the study. After blood sampling, hyperthyroidism patients were treated with methimazole at a starting dose of 30 mg daily, and ophthalmopathy patients were treated with high-dose intravenous methylprednisolone. The libraries were constructed in a second round of multiplex PCR and then size-selected and purified. Libraries were sequenced paired-end with 100 bp reads on an Illumina HiSeq2000. SOAPnuke was used to process the raw data, throwing out any read that contained adapters or uncalled bases, had a mean Phred below 15, or lacked an exact constant-primer or identifier match. COPE v1.2.5 was used to merge the high-quality paired reads, and each unique nucleotide sequence was defined as a clonotype. Clonotypes were aligned to IMGT TRBV, TRBD and TRBJ reference segments using MiTCR v1.1. Analysis was restricted to V-J combinations with a frequency above 0.0001, which covered 99.2% of repertoires. A TCS score was defined as the ratio of F50 (clonal expansion) to E x V (chaos), with BLOSUM62-based TCRdist applied between CDR3 peptides within each V-J. Welch's t-statistics and random forest reduced some 510 V-J features to roughly 13, which were used in a naive Bayes classifier (R e1071). No statistical method was used to set the sample size in advance, and investigators knew the group allocation. The paper reports TCR Vbeta CDR3 sequencing of approximately 130 peripheral blood samples: 40 or so ophthalmopathy, about 75 hyperthyroidism and some 17 progressor patients.

The sample consisted of peripheral blood mononuclear cells (PBMCs), taken at new diagnosis, from a patient treated with antithyroid drugs. This TCR was sampled from a woman between 25 and 40 years old with Graves disease. Donor details come from another sample of the same person, matched by shared clones.

CDR3 sequence: CASSQGSNLRYF. The DNA reads as follows: TGTGCCAGCAGCCAAGGGAGTAACTTAAGGTACTTC. The chain is encoded by TRBV3-1 joined to TRBJ2-7, with the D segment identity uncertain. V is clipped by 1 base and J by 12 bases, and the sequence between their germline boundaries is 13 bases long. CDR3 length: 12 amino acids, cysteine to phenylalanine. Only the CDR3 region is kept as DNA, spanning 36 bases read in frame from base 1. CDR1 and CDR2 (LGHDT, YNNKEL) derive from the germline V gene (reference sequence).